The clone carrying this TCR beta chain was seen at least ten times. As yet, its antigen is unknown. Germline V CDR1 and CDR2: MNHNS, SASEGT. J lost 4 bases, V lost 3 bases, and 5 bases had no gene match. The CDR3 extends over 15 amino acids. This sample stems from a study of CD8+CD57+ T cells in acquired aplastic anemia. Notes on the study in general: Almost 30 shared CD8+ CDR3s appeared highly expressed within patients' immunodominant clones.

Investigators profiled TCR beta VDJ and CDR3 from genomic DNA template. TCRdb reprocessed the reads via MiXCR and lists one record per CDR3 protein. The sample contains about 160,000 distinct CDR3 sequences, around 50% of which appear only once. All patients picked for sequencing had shown, by flow cytometry, an expansion of CD8+CD57+ cells. Each of the patients presented with severe acquired aplastic anemia. The chain carries TRBV6-1 and TRBJ2-1; 8 bases fit TRBD2. The receptor was isolated from a human donor with aplastic anemia. Material for sequencing was sorted CD4+, CD8+, or CD8+CD57+ T cells (not recorded which) from PBMCs. As DNA, the CDR3 is TGTGCCAGCAGTGAGCGGGGGGTGAGTTACAATGAGCAGTTCTTC. Translating gives CASSERGVSYNEQFF.